This TCR beta chain derives from a study of T cells after yellow fever vaccination. Study-wide findings and caveats: High-abundance clonotypes from the bulk population could contaminate FACS-sorted repertoires. Reappearance after the booster was observed for most primary-vaccination clones (96% CD4, over 70% CD8).

This clonotype was recorded many times. Its antigen is not identified. Germline V CDR1 and CDR2: KGHDR, SFDVKD. The V and J ends lost 10 bases and 6 bases, in that order; junction bases with no gene match: 6. This CDR3 region has 13 residues. A universal primer site and UMIs were added as TCR cDNA was made by 5'RACE template switching. TCRdb re-analysed the 5' RACE reads in MiXCR, keeping a single row per CDR3 protein. The sample yields about 150,000 distinct CDR3 sequences, approximately 6.6% seen once. This chain joins TRBV24-1 and TRBJ2-1, with TRBD1 identical over 9 bases. This sequence was found in a man aged 25-45 years who received the YFV17D yellow fever vaccine. This specimen was CD4+ T cells sorted from PBMCs, taken 10 days after the yellow fever booster vaccination. The CDR3 DNA reads as TGTGCCACGTCGGGACAGGGAGGCAATGAGCAGTTCTTC. Protein sequence: CATSGQGGNEQFF.